These 21 T cell receptor beta chains were all obtained from the same sample, sequenced in a study of T cells in Graves' hyperthyroidism and ophthalmopathy. Amplification yielded TCR beta CDR3 regions, with RNA transcripts as the source. A set of HTBI primers served as the primers for a first-round RT-PCR of the TCR CDR3. MiXCR, applied by TCRdb to the multiplex PCR reads, yields one record per CDR3 protein. The table includes around 700,000 distinct CDR3 sequences, around 20% detected once. The sample consisted of blood. The origin of the receptors is a woman aged 50 to 65 with Graves' hyperthyroidism that later progressed to Graves' ophthalmopathy.

The J gene is TRBJ2-7, the V gene TRBV20-1; D not certain. Trimming removed 1 base at V and 0 bases at J, with 16 bases between. The CDR3 extends over 16 amino acids. Germline-derived CDR1 and CDR2 are DFQATT and SNEGSKA (reference sequence). CDR3 in DNA: TGCAGTGCTAGAGTAATTTCTCCGATCTTCTCCTACGAGCAGTACTTC. Residues: CSARVISPIFSYEQYF.

CDR3 in DNA: TGTGCCAGCAGTGCGACGGAAACCCTTAGAAACACCATATATTTT. This sequence encodes CASSATETLRNTIYF. The chain has TRBV27 and TRBJ1-3; D gene uncertain. The CDR3 has 15 residues. The germline CDR1 and CDR2 sequences are MNHEY and SMNVEV (reference sequence). Trimming took 5 bases from V and 5 from J, leaving 16 bases between them.

This clonotype has only a few counts. The chain combines TRBV30 with TRBJ1-4; D uncertain. Germline loops: CDR1 GTSNPN, CDR2 SVGIG (reference sequence). CDR3 length: 14 amino acids. The ends were cut back, 1 base at V and 5 bases at J, with 11 bases in the middle. In DNA, the CDR3 is TGTGCCTGGAGTGGAGATGCGGTGAATGAAAAACTGTTTTTT. This sequence encodes CAWSGDAVNEKLFF.

The chain combines TRBV9 with TRBJ2-5; D remains ambiguous. Between the trimmed V and J ends, which lost 0 bases and 2 bases, there was a span of 5 bases. Germline-derived CDR1 and CDR2 are SGDLS and YYNGEE. The CDR3 runs 13 residues. The CDR3 nucleotides are TGTGCCAGCAGCGTAGACTTTCAAGAGACCCAGTACTTC. Its translation: CASSVDFQETQYF. The full variable domain, completed using reference TRBV9 and TRBJ2-5, is DSGVTQTPKHLITATGQRVTLRCSPRSGDLSVYWYQQSLDQGLQFLIQYYNGEERAKGNILERFSAQQFPDLHSELNLSSLELGDSALYFCASSVDFQETQYFGPGTRLLVL.

The gene calls are TRBV7-3 and TRBJ2-5; 11 bases fit TRBD2. The CDR3 spans 15 residues. Losses at the gene ends were 5 bases for V and 2 bases for J; bases not matched to a gene: 4. CDR1 is SGHTA, CDR2 FQGTGA, per germline. This CDR3 is CASSTLAGGQETQYF. The CDR3 nucleotides read TGTGCCAGCAGCACGCTAGCGGGGGGACAAGAGACCCAGTACTTC.

Ten or more counts support this clonotype. The chain combines TRBV27 with TRBJ2-2; a possible D gene is TRBD2 (7 bases). V was clipped by 10 bases and J by 3 bases, with 15 bases between them. CDR1 is MNHEY, CDR2 SMNVEV, per germline (reference sequence). The CDR3 totals 14 residues. In DNA form, the CDR3 reads TGTGCCACGGGGGGCCTAGCGCACACCGGGGAGCTGTTTTTT. Protein sequence: CATGGLAHTGELFF.

This clonotype showed up many times. The chain joins TRBV27 to TRBJ1-1, with D perhaps TRBD1 (5 bases). There are 14 residues in the CDR3. Between the trimmed V and J ends, which lost 6 bases and 7 bases, there was a span of 18 bases. Germline V CDR1 and CDR2: MNHEY, SMNVEV (reference sequence). The CDR3 region is CASSRGGTDHEAFF. DNA for the CDR3: TGTGCCAGCAGCCGGGGAGGGACTGATCATGAAGCTTTCTTT.

This clonotype showed up just a few times. This chain joins TRBV7-9 and TRBJ2-3; D not resolved. This CDR3 comprises 15 residues. The germline CDR1 and CDR2 sequences are SEHNR and FQNEAQ (reference sequence). V lost 0 bases, J lost 3 bases, and 10 bases lay in between. CDR3 coding DNA: TGTGCCAGCAGCTTAGCAGCCCGAACAACAGATACGCAGTATTTT. This gives the protein CASSLAARTTDTQYF.

With regard to this clonotype: With a much larger clone just one base away, this may be a read error. The chain combines TRBV29-1 with TRBJ1-1, with no clear D. Germline V lookup: CDR1 SQVTM, CDR2 ANQGSEA. V was trimmed by 7 bases and J by 5 bases, leaving 17 bases between them. The CDR3 length is 13 residues. The DNA for the CDR3 is TGCAGCGCTCGGACGAACTTGGGAACTGAAGCTTTCTTT. Amino acid sequence: CSARTNLGTEAFF.

The V call is TRBV12-3 or TRBV12-4, the J call TRBJ2-1; perhaps D is TRBD1 or TRBD2 (6 bases each). The V end lost 5 bases, the J end lost 5 bases, and 16 bases lay between the germline ends. The CDR3 is 15 amino acids. The CDR3 loop reads CASSKPPGANNEQFF. CDR3 DNA: TGTGCCAGCAGTAAACCACCGGGGGCGAACAATGAGCAGTTCTTC.

This clonotype was seen only once. The genes are TRBV12-3 or TRBV12-4 and TRBJ1-6; perhaps TRBD1 as D (6 bases). Trimming took off 6 bases at V and 14 bases at J, with 32 bases between the two ends. The CDR3 contains 18 residues. DNA for the CDR3: TGTGCCAGCAGCTTTAGGGGTGGGGTCGTCAGGGGAACCAAGTCCCTCCACTTT. This gives the protein CASSFRGGVVRGTKSLHF.

This clonotype was recorded only once. This may stem from a read error, because a much larger clone lies one nucleotide away. This chain links TRBV12-3 or TRBV12-4 with TRBJ1-5; a weak D match, TRBD1 (6 bases). The DNA end favors TRBJ2-3, so the J call may be wrong. CDR3 length: 12 amino acids. The DNA of the CDR3 is TGTGCCAGTCAGGGGTTGAATCAGCCCCAGTATTTT. Protein product: CASQGLNQPQYF.

The chain joins TRBV4-1 to TRBJ1-3; D not resolved. The CDR3 totals 15 residues. V lost 2 bases to trimming and J lost 0 bases, with 8 bases between them. The germline gives CDR1 MGHRA, CDR2 YSYEKL. The CDR3 spells CASSQRGSSGNTIYF. The CDR3 nucleotides read TGCGCCAGCAGCCAACGTGGCAGCTCTGGAAACACCATATATTTT.

The rearrangement joins TRBV4-1 to TRBJ2-1; 9 nucleotides match TRBD2. The CDR3 spans 18 residues. Germline V CDR1 and CDR2: MGHRA, YSYEKL. After removal of 6 bases from V and 6 bases from J, the junction contained 18 bases not matched to a gene. CDR3 coding DNA: TGCGCCAGCAGGACTGTGGGTAGCGGGGGACACCGTCTCAATGAGCAGTTCTTC. Protein product: CASRTVGSGGHRLNEQFF.

The chain uses TRBV9 and TRBJ1-2, with D perhaps matching TRBD1 (6 bases). The germline gives CDR1 SGDLS, CDR2 YYNGEE. There are 15 residues in the CDR3. Trimming removed 3 bases from V and 0 bases from J, with 12 bases in between. The CDR3 is CASSAGAEPNYGYTF. The CDR3 DNA follows: TGTGCCAGCAGCGCGGGGGCTGAACCTAACTATGGCTACACCTTC.

This clonotype has only a few counts. The chain combines TRBV20-1 with TRBJ2-1, with D perhaps matching TRBD1 (6 bases). The CDR3 has 15 amino acids. Trimming cost V 3 bases and J 8 bases, with 20 bases left between them. Germline V gene lookup returns CDR1 DFQATT and CDR2 SNEGSKA (reference sequence). The CDR3 coding sequence is TGCAGTGCTAGCCCCTTCCACGAAGGGGGATATGAGCAGTTCTTC. Residues: CSASPFHEGGYEQFF.

The sample holds many counts of this clonotype. The rearrangement uses TRBV20-1 and TRBJ2-5, with D unresolved. The CDR3 runs to 16 residues. CDR1 is DFQATT, CDR2 SNEGSKA, per germline (reference sequence). Deletions cut 1 base from V and 1 base from J, with 16 bases between. CDR3 in amino acids: CSARVSELIPQETQYF. The CDR3 nucleotides read TGCAGTGCTAGAGTGTCCGAACTCATACCCCAAGAGACCCAGTACTTC.

This CDR3 reads CSVLGVGTVGSTDTQYF. In DNA, the CDR3 is TGCAGTGTCCTAGGAGTCGGGACGGTCGGTAGCACAGATACGCAGTATTTT. The J gene is TRBJ2-3, the V gene TRBV20-1; D is possibly TRBD1 or TRBD2 (5 bases each). Trimming removed 7 bases at V and 0 bases at J, with 23 bases between. CDR3 length equals 17 residues. Per germline, CDR1 DFQATT and CDR2 SNEGSKA (reference sequence).

A word on this clonotype: At one of its ends the junction is not consistent with the germline gene, which may arise from a read error. This rearrangement joins TRBV3-1 to TRBJ2-7, with D possibly TRBD1 on 5 matching bases. CDR3 length: 13 residues. The germline V gene encodes CDR1 LGHDT and CDR2 YNNKEL (reference sequence). This CDR3 reads CASGQARAYEQYF. In nucleotides, the CDR3 is TGTGCCAGCGGCCAAGCCAGGGCCTACGAGCAGTACTTC.

Of note for this clonotype: In this CDR3 the conserved last residue, phenylalanine or tryptophan, is missing, so a read error is likely. Here the CDR3 reads CASSLTSGRLLDTQYL. In DNA, the CDR3 is TGTGCCAGCAGCTTGACTAGCGGGAGATTGTTGGATACGCAGTATCTT. This rearrangement joins TRBV11-2 to TRBJ2-3; 12 nucleotides line up with TRBD2. There are 16 residues in the CDR3. V lost 3 bases to trimming and J lost 6 bases; unmatched junction nucleotides: 7. CDR1 SGHAT and CDR2 FQNNGV come from the germline V gene.

This clonotype was seen at least ten times. The chain has TRBV12-3 or TRBV12-4 and TRBJ2-1, with no clear D. Trimming stripped 0 bases from V and 6 bases from J, with 6 bases between. The CDR3 consists of 13 residues. CDR3 nucleotides: TGTGCCAGCAGTTTAGCCACAGTCAATGAGCAGTTCTTC. Translating it yields CASSLATVNEQFF.